One sample yielded the 29 T cell receptor beta chains listed below, sequenced in a study of T cells expressing NK-cell markers. Using the 5' RACE reads, TCRdb records one entry per CDR3 protein without DNA. This table lists some 450,000 distinct CDR3 sequences. Sample: blood T cells: a sorted CD56 or NKG2C T cell subset, CD4+ or CD8+ T cells, or bulk PBMC T cells (not recorded which). Source of these receptors: a woman between 18 and 70 years old in good health.

The V and J genes are TRBV11-3 and TRBJ2-3. The CDR3 has 13 amino acids. CDR1 and CDR2 from the germline V gene are SGHNT and YENEEA. This chain's CDR3 is CASSLDLGDTQYF.

The J gene is TRBJ1-2, the V gene TRBV6-2 or TRBV6-3; TCRdb selects TRBD1, and the lack of DNA leaves this call unchecked. Germline-derived CDR1 and CDR2 are MNHEY and SVGEGT. The CDR3 sequence is 16 residues long. The CDR3 spells CASSVGQPGRLVGYTF.

The chain recombines TRBV5-6 with TRBJ2-7; TCRdb returns TRBD1, unconfirmable since there is no DNA. The CDR3 runs 13 residues. From germline, CDR1 is SGHDT and CDR2 YYEEEE. CDR3 loop: CASSWTGSREQYF.

The chain carries TRBV28 and TRBJ2-1; the D call of TRBD2 rests on TCRdb alone, since no DNA is present to check it. CDR1 and CDR2 (germline): MDHEN, SYDVKM. CDR3 length: 17 amino acids. CDR3 in amino acids: CASSLSTSGYLPNEQFF.

The V call is TRBV11-2, the J call TRBJ2-1; with no DNA, the TCRdb D assignment of TRBD2 cannot be verified. The CDR3 is made up of 17 amino acids. In germline, CDR1 is SGHAT, CDR2 FQNNGV. CDR3 sequence: CASSSRPIQLGGHEQFF.

The chain carries TRBV7-2 and TRBJ2-5; TCRdb calls TRBD1, which cannot be checked without DNA. The CDR3 length is 21 residues. Per the germline V gene, CDR1 is SGHTA and CDR2 is FQGNSA. CDR3 in amino acids: CASSSRGQGRTGVEPQETQYF. Variable domain in full (rest from reference TRBV7-2 and TRBJ2-5): GAGVSQSPSNKVTEKGKDVELRCDPISGHTALYWYRQSLGQGLEFLIYFQGNSAPDKSGLPSDRFSAERTGGSVSTLTIQRTQQEDSAVYLCASSSRGQGRTGVEPQETQYFGPGTRLLVL.

J is TRBJ1-5 and V is TRBV27. Germline V CDR1 and CDR2: MNHEY, SMNVEV (reference sequence). This CDR3 is 17 amino acids long. The CDR3 protein is CASSLSAGRHSNQPQHF.

V usage is TRBV12-3 or TRBV12-4 and J usage is TRBJ2-3; without DNA, the TCRdb call of TRBD1 cannot be checked. CDR3 length equals 13 residues. CDR3 amino acids: CAIPGGPTDTQYF.

V gene TRBV6-2 or TRBV6-3 combines with J gene TRBJ1-2; the TCRdb D gene call, TRBD1, has no DNA to confirm it. Germline V gene sequence: CDR1 MNHEY, CDR2 SVGEGT. The CDR3 consists of 15 residues. The CDR3 sequence is CASRPRDRPNYGYTF.

The rearrangement uses TRBV28 and TRBJ1-2; without DNA, the TCRdb call of TRBD1 cannot be checked. The CDR3 consists of 15 residues. Germline loops: CDR1 MDHEN, CDR2 SYDVKM. CDR3 residues: CASTFRSRAGYGYTF.

The chain is built from TRBV6-1 and TRBJ2-3; as DNA is missing, the TRBD2 call by TCRdb cannot be tested. Germline loops: CDR1 MNHNS, CDR2 SASEGT. The CDR3 spans 19 residues. The CDR3 is CASSPGTSGGAPSLDTQYF.

The chain employs TRBV20-1 and TRBJ2-7. CDR3 length equals 11 residues. In germline, CDR1 is DFQATT, CDR2 SNEGSKA (reference sequence). The CDR3 reads CSASPQYEQYF.

The chain uses TRBV3-1 and TRBJ2-3; TCRdb selects TRBD1, and the lack of DNA leaves this call unchecked. The CDR3 contains 14 residues. Germline CDR1 is LGHDT and CDR2 is YNNKEL (reference sequence). CDR3 residues: CASSQRSPYDTQYF.

This rearrangement joins TRBV11-2 to TRBJ2-1; lacking DNA, the TRBD2 call made by TCRdb goes unchecked. The CDR3 length is 18 residues. Germline V lookup: CDR1 SGHAT, CDR2 FQNNGV. CDR3 residues: CASSLSLIGGPGSNEQFF.

The genes are TRBV5-1 and TRBJ2-3; TCRdb names TRBD1, which stays unverified in the absence of DNA. Germline lookup yields CDR1 SGHRS and CDR2 YFSETQ. The CDR3 has 15 amino acids. CDR3 in amino acids: CASSLGAGGIDTQYF.

This sequence joins TRBV7-3 and TRBJ2-1. This CDR3 has 12 residues. Looked up from germline, CDR1 is SGHTA and CDR2 is FQGTGA. The CDR3 here is CASSSTVGEQFF.

The chain joins TRBV7-8 to TRBJ1-6; the TCRdb D gene call, TRBD1, has no DNA to confirm it. Germline CDR1 is SGHVS and CDR2 is FQNEAQ. CDR3 length equals 14 residues. The chain's CDR3 is CASSSGQGPSPLHF.

The chain is built from TRBV7-9 and TRBJ1-1; TCRdb selects TRBD1, and the lack of DNA leaves this call unchecked. CDR3 size: 17 residues. Germline CDR1 and CDR2: SEHNR and FQNEAQ (reference sequence). CDR3 region: CASSAHRGQKGRAEAFF.

The J gene is TRBJ2-1, the V gene TRBV12-3 or TRBV12-4; TCRdb's assignment of TRBD1 cannot be checked, as there is no DNA. This CDR3 region has 14 residues. CDR3 sequence reads: CASSFWQGVNEQFF.

The chain links TRBV20-1 to TRBJ2-7; the TCRdb D gene call, TRBD2, has no DNA to confirm it. Germline-derived CDR1 and CDR2 are DFQATT and SNEGSKA (reference sequence). The CDR3 has 15 amino acids. The CDR3: CSARSLAGGAYEQYF.

The rearrangement joins TRBV4-3 to TRBJ1-2. Germline lookup yields CDR1 LGHNA and CDR2 YSLEER. The CDR3 has 15 amino acids. CDR3 loop: CASSQGIGRVYGYTF.

This rearrangement joins TRBV12-3 or TRBV12-4 to TRBJ2-2; TCRdb picks TRBD2, but there is no DNA to check that call. This CDR3 comprises 18 residues. The CDR3 sequence is CASTILAGGPLGTGELFF.

The V and J genes are TRBV20-1 and TRBJ2-2; TCRdb names TRBD1, which stays unverified in the absence of DNA. From germline, CDR1 is DFQATT and CDR2 SNEGSKA (reference sequence). CDR3 length: 13 residues. The CDR3 here is CSARGQATGELFF.

The J gene is TRBJ2-2, the V gene TRBV20-1; checking the TCRdb D call of TRBD2 is not possible without DNA. Germline-derived CDR1 and CDR2 are DFQATT and SNEGSKA (reference sequence). The CDR3 is made up of 15 amino acids. CDR3 region: CSARGQREGFGELFF.

This rearrangement joins TRBV29-1 to TRBJ2-7; TCRdb selects TRBD1, and the lack of DNA leaves this call unchecked. Germline lookup yields CDR1 SQVTM and CDR2 ANQGSEA. The length of the CDR3 is 14 residues. This CDR3 is CSGIPGQGYGEQYF.

The J gene is TRBJ2-4, the V gene TRBV4-2; without DNA, the TCRdb call of TRBD1 cannot be checked. The germline V gene encodes CDR1 LGHNA and CDR2 YNFKEQ. The CDR3 runs 12 residues. The chain's CDR3 is CASSQGSGEQYF.

The rearrangement links TRBV12-3 or TRBV12-4 to TRBJ2-3; TCRdb calls TRBD2, which cannot be checked without DNA. The length of the CDR3 is 14 residues. CDR3: CASRPGLHTDTQYF.

Here the CDR3 reads CASSPGTAAEAFF. This chain uses TRBV12-3 or TRBV12-4 with TRBJ1-1; TCRdb lists TRBD1, though no DNA is available to test this call. The CDR3 length is 13 residues.

This chain uses TRBV4-3 with TRBJ2-1; TCRdb gives TRBD2 as the D gene, but with no DNA this cannot be confirmed. CDR1 LGHNA and CDR2 YSLEER come from the germline V gene. CDR3 length: 16 residues. The CDR3 loop is CASSPELAGGYNEQFF.